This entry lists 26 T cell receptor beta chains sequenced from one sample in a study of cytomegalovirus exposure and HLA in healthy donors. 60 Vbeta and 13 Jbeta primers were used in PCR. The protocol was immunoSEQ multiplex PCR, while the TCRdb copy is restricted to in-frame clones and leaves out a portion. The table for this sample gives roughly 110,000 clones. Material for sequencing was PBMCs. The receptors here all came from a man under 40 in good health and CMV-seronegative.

The CDR3 reads CASSQDSGLMTQYF. The CDR3 nucleotides are TGTGCCAGCAGTCAGGACAGTGGCTTAATGACGCAGTATTTT. V gene TRBV27 combines with J gene TRBJ2-3, with D maybe TRBD1 (6 bases). The CDR3 runs to 14 residues. V lost 5 bases and J lost 9, with 18 bases in between. Per germline, CDR1 MNHEY and CDR2 SMNVEV (reference sequence).

The CDR3 sequence is CASSYSSGVTGELFF. DNA for the CDR3: TGTGCCAGCAGTTACTCGTCAGGCGTTACCGGGGAGCTGTTTTTT. The V gene is TRBV6-6, the J gene TRBJ2-2; D is uncertain. CDR3 length: 15 residues. Germline-derived CDR1 and CDR2 are MNHNY and SVGAGI (reference sequence). The V and J ends lost 0 bases and 5 bases respectively, with 10 bases between them.

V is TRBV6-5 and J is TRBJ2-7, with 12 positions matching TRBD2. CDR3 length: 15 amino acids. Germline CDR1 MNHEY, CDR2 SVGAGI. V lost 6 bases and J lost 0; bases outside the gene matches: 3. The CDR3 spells CASSRLAGDSYEQYF. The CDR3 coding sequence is TGTGCCAGCAGCCGACTAGCGGGGGACTCCTACGAGCAGTACTTC.

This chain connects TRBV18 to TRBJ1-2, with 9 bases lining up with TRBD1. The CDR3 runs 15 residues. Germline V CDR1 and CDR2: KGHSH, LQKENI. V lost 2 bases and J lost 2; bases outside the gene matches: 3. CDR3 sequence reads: CASSPGQGLNYGYTF. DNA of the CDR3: TGTGCCAGCTCACCAGGACAGGGGCTGAACTATGGCTACACCTTC.

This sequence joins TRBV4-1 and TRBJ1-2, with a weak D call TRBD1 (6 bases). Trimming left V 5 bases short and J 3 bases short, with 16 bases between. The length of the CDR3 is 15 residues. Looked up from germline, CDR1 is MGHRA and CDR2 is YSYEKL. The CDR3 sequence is CASSYQRGGDYGYTF. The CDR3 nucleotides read TGCGCCAGCAGCTATCAACGAGGGGGGGACTATGGCTACACCTTC.

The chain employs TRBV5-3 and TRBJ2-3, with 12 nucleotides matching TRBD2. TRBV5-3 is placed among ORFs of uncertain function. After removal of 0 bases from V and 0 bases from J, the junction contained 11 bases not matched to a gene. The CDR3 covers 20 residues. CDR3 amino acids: CARSLDRLAGAISSTDTQYF. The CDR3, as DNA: TGTGCCAGAAGCTTGGATAGACTAGCGGGGGCCATCTCTAGCACAGATACGCAGTATTTT.

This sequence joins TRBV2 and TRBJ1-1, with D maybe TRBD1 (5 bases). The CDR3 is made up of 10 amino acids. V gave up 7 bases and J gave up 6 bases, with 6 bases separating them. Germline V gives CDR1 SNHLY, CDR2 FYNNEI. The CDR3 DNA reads TGTGCCAGCAAGACAGCTGAAGCTTTCTTT. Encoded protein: CASKTAEAFF.

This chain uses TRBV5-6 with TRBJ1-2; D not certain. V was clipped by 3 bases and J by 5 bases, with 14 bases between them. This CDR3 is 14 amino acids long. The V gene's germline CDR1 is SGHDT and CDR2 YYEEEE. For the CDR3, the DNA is TGTGCCAGCAGCTCCGGGTTGAGAGAGTATGGCTACACCTTC. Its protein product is CASSSGLREYGYTF. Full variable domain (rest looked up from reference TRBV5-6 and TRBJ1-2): DAGVTQSPTHLIKTRGQQVTLRCSPKSGHDTVSWYQQALGQGPQFIFQYYEEEERQRGNFPDRFSGHQFPNYSSELNVNALLLGDSALYLCASSSGLREYGYTFGSGTRLTVV.

The CDR3: CASSRTGRYEQYF. In DNA, the CDR3 is TGTGCCAGCAGCCGGACAGGGCGGTACGAGCAGTACTTC. The V call is TRBV5-4, the J call TRBJ2-7; 8 positions agree with TRBD1. This CDR3 region has 13 residues. Per the germline V gene, CDR1 is SGHNT and CDR2 is YYREEE (reference sequence). Germline trimming cut 4 bases from V and 4 bases from J; bases unmatched to any gene: 4.

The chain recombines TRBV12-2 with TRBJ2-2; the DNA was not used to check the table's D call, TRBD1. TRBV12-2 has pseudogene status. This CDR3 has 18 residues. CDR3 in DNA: TGTGCAAGTCGCCTCTGGACAGGGGACCAGGAAGACACCGGGGAGCTGTTTTTT. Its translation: CASRLWTGDQEDTGELFF.

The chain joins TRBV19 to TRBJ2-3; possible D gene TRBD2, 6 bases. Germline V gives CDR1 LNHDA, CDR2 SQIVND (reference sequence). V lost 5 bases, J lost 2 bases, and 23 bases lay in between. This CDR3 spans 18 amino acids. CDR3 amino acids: CASSPRGIGGGFTDTQYF. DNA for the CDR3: TGTGCCAGTAGTCCTCGGGGGATCGGCGGCGGGTTCACAGATACGCAGTATTTT.

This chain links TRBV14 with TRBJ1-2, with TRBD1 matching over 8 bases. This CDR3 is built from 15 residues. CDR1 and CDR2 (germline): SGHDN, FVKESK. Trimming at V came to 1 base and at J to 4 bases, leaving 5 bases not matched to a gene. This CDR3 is CASSQATGGIYGYTF. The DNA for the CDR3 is TGTGCCAGCAGCCAAGCTACAGGGGGAATCTATGGCTACACCTTC.

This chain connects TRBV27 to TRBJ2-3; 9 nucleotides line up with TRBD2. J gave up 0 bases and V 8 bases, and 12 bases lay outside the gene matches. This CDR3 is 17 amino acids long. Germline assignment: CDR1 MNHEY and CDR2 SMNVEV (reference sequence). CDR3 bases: TGTGCCAGCTTCGCGCGGGGGGGCCGCCTGAGCACAGATACGCAGTATTTT. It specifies CASFARGGRLSTDTQYF.

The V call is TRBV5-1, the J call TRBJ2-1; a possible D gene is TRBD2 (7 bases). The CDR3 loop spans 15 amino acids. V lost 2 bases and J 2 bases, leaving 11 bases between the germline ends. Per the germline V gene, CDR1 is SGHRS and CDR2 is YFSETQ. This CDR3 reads CASSFGGATYNEQFF. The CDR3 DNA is TGCGCCAGCAGCTTTGGGGGGGCGACCTACAATGAGCAGTTCTTC.

CDR3: CASSTGGGWQETQYF. The CDR3 nucleotides read TGTGCCAGCAGCACGGGGGGAGGGTGGCAAGAGACCCAGTACTTC. The rearrangement joins TRBV11-2 to TRBJ2-5; 7 bases line up with TRBD2. The V segment lost 5 bases and the J segment 2 bases; nucleotides outside the gene matches: 8. Germline V gene lookup returns CDR1 SGHAT and CDR2 FQNNGV. The CDR3 is made up of 15 amino acids.

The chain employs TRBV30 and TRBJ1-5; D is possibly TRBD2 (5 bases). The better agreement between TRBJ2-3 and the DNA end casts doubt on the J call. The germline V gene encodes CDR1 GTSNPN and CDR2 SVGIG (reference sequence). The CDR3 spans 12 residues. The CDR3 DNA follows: TGTGCCTCGGGCGACTACAATCAGCCCCAGTATTTT. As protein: CASGDYNQPQYF.

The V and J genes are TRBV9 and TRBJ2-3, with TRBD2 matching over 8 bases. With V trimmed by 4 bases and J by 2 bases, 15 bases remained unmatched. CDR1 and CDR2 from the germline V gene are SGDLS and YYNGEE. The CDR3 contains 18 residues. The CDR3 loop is CASSLTLFRGGVTDTQYF. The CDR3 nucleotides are TGTGCCAGCAGCCTCACCCTCTTCCGGGGGGGTGTCACAGATACGCAGTATTTT.

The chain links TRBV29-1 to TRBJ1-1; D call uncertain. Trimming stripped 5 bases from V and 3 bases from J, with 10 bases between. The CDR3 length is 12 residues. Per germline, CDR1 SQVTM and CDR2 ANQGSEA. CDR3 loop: CSVRSGDTEAFF. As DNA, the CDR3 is TGCAGCGTTCGTAGCGGGGACACTGAAGCTTTCTTT. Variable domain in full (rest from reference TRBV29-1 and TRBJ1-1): SAVISQKPSRDICQRGTSLTIQCQVDSQVTMMFWYRQQPGQSLTLIATANQGSEATYESGFVIDKFPISRPNLTFSTLTVSNMSPEDSSIYLCSVRSGDTEAFFGQGTRLTVV.

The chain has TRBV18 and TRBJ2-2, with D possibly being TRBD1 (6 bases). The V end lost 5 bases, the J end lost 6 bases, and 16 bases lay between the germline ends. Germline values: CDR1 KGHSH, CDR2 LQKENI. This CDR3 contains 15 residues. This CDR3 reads CASSKAQGIAGELFF. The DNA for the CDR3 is TGTGCCAGCTCAAAGGCACAGGGAATCGCCGGGGAGCTGTTTTTT.

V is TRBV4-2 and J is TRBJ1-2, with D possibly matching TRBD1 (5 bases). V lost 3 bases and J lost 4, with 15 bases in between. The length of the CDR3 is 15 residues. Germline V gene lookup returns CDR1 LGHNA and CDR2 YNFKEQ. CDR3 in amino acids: CASSQDGGGIYGYTF. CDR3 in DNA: TGTGCCAGCAGCCAGGATGGGGGGGGTATCTATGGCTACACCTTC.

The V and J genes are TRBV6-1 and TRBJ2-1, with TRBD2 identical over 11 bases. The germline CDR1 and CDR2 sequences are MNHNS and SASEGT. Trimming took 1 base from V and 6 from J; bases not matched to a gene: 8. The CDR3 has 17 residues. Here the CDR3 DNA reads TGTGCCAGCAGTGAAGATAGCGGGGGGGCCAGATCCAATGAGCAGTTCTTC. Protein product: CASSEDSGGARSNEQFF.

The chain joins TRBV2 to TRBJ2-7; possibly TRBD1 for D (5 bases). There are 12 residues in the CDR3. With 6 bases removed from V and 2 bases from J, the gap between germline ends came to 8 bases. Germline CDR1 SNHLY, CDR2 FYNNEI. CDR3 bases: TGTGCCAGCAGCCTACAGGCCTACGAGCAGTACTTC. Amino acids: CASSLQAYEQYF.

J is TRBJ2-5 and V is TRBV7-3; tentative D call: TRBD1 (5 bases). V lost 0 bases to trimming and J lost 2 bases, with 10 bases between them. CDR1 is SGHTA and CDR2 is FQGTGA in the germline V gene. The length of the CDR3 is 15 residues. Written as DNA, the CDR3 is TGTGCCAGCAGCTTAACTGCTGGGGCGCAAGAGACCCAGTACTTC. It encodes CASSLTAGAQETQYF.

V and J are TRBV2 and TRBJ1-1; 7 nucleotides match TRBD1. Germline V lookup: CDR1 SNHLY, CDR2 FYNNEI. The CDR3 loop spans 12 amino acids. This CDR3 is CVTTGDALRAFF. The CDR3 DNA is TGTGTCACTACAGGGGACGCCTTGAGGGCTTTCTTT.

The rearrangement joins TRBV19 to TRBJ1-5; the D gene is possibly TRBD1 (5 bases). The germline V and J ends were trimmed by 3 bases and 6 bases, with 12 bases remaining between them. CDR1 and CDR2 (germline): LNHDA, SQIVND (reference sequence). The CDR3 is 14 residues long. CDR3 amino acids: CASSIRGGGQPQHF. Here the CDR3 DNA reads TGTGCCAGTAGTATCCGGGGGGGAGGTCAGCCCCAGCATTTT.

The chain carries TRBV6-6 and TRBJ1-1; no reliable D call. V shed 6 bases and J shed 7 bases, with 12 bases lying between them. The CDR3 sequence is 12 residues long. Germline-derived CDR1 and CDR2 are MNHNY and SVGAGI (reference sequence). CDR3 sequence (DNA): TGTGCCAGCAGCAGTGGTCGGGGTGAAGCTTTCTTT. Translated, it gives CASSSGRGEAFF.